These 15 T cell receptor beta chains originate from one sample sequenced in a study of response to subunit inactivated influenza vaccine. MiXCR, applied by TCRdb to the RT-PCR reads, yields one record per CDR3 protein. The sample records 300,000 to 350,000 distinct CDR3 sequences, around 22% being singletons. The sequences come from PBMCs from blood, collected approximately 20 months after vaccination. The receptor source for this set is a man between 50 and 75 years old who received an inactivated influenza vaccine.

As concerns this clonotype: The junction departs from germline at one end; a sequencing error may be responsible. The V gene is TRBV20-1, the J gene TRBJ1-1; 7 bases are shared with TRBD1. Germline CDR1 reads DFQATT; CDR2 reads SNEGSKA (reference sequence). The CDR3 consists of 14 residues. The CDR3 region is CSAPRTGLNTKAFF. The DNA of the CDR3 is TGCAGTGCTCCCCGGACAGGTTTGAACACTAAAGCTTTCTTT.

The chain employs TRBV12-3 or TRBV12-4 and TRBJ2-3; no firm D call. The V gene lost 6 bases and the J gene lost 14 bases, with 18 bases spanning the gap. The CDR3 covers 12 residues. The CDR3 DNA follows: TGTGCCAGCAGCTCCCCTCCCACTCTTGCGTATTTT. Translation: CASSSPPTLAYF.

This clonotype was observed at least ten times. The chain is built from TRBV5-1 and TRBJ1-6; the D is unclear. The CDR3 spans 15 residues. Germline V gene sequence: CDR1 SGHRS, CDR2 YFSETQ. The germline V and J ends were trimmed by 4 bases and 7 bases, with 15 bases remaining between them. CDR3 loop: CASSPGRSANSPLHF. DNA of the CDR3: TGCGCCAGCAGCCCCGGACGAAGTGCCAATTCACCCCTCCACTTT.

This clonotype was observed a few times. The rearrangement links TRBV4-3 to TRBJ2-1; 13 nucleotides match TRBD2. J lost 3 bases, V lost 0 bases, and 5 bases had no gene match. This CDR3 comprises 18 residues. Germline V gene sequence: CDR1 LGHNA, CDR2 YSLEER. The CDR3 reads CASSQDHGLAGVYNEQFF. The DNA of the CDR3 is TGCGCCAGCAGCCAAGACCACGGACTAGCGGGAGTCTACAATGAGCAGTTCTTC.

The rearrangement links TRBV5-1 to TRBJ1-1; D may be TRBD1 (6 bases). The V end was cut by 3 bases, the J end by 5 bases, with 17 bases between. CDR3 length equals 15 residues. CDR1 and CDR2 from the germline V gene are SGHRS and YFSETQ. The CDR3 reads CASSSGDTRGTEAFF. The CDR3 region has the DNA TGCGCCAGCAGCTCGGGGGACACCCGGGGGACTGAAGCTTTCTTT.

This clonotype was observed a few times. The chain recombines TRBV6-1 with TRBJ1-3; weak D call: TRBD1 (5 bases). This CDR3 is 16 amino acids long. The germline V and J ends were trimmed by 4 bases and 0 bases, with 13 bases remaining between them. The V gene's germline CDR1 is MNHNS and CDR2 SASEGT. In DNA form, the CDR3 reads TGTGCCAGCAGTGCCTACGACAGTCACTCTGGAAACACCATATATTTT. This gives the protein CASSAYDSHSGNTIYF.

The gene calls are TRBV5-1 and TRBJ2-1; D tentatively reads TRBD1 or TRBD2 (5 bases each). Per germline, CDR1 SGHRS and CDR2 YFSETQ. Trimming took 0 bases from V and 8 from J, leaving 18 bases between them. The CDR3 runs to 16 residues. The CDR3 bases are TGCGCCAGCAGCTTGGGAGTGGGGACCCTTATATATGAGCAGTTCTTC. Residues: CASSLGVGTLIYEQFF.

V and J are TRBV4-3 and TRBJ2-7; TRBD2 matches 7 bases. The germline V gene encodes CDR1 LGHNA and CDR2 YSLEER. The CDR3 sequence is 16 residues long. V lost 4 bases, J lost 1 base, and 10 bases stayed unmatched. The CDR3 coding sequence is TGCGCCAGCAGCCTTAACGGCGGGAGTACGTCCTACGAGCAGTACTTC. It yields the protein CASSLNGGSTSYEQYF.

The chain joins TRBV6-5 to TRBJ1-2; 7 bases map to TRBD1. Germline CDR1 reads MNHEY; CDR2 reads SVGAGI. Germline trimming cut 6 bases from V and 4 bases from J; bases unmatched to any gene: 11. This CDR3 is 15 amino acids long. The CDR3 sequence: CASSQGVHTSYGYTF. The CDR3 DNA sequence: TGTGCCAGCAGCCAGGGGGTTCATACAAGCTATGGCTACACCTTC.

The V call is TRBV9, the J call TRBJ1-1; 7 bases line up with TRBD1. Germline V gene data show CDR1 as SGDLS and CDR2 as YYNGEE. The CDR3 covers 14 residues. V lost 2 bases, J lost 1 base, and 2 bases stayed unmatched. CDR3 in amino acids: CASSVGQENTEAFF. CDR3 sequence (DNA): TGTGCCAGCAGCGTCGGACAGGAGAACACTGAAGCTTTCTTT.

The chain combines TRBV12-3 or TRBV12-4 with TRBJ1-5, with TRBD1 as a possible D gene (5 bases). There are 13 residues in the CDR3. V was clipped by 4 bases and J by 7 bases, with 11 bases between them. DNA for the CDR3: TGTGCCAGCAGTTCCCTGGGGGACCAGCCCCAGCATTTT. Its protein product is CASSSLGDQPQHF.

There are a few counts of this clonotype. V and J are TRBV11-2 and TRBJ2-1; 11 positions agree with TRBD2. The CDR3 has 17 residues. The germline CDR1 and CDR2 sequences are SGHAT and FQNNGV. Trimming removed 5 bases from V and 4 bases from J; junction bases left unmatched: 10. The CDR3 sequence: CASSGATSGTGYNEQFF. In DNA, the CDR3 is TGTGCCAGCAGCGGCGCGACTAGCGGGACTGGGTACAATGAGCAGTTCTTC.

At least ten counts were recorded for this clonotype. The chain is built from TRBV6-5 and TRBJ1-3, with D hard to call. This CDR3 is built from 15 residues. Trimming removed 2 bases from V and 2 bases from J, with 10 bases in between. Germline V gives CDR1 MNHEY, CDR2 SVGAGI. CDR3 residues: CASSYRLSTGNTIYF. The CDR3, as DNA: TGTGCCAGCAGTTACCGCCTTTCAACTGGAAACACCATATATTTT.

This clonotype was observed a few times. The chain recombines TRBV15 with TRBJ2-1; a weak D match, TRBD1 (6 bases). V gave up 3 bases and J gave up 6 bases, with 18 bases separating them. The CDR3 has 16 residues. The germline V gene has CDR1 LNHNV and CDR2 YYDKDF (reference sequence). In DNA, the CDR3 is TGTGCCACCAGCAGCCTCAAGGGGGTCCCTCTCAATGAGCAGTTCTTC. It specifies CATSSLKGVPLNEQFF.

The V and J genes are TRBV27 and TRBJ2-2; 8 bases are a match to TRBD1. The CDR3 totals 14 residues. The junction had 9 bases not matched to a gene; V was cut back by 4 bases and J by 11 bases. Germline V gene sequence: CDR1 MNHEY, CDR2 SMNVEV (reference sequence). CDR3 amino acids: CASSSGTGYGELFF. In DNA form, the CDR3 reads TGTGCCAGCAGTTCCGGGACAGGTTACGGTGAGCTGTTTTTT.